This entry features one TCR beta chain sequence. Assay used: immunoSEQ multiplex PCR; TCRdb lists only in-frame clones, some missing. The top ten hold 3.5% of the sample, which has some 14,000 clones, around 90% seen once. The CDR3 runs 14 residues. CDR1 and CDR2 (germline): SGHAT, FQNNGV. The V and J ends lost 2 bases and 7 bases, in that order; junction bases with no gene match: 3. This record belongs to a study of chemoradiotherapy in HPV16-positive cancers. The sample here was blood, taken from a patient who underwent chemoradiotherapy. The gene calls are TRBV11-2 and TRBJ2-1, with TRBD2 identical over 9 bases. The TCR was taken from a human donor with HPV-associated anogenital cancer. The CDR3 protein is CASSLPGLANEQFF. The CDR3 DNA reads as TGTGCCAGCAGCTTACCGGGACTAGCTAATGAGCAGTTCTTC. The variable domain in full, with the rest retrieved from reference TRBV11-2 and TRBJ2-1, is EAGVAQSPRYKIIEKRQSVAFWCNPISGHATLYWYQQILGQGPKLLIQFQNNGVVDDSQLPKDRFSAERLKGVDSTLKIQPAKLEDSAVYLCASSLPGLANEQFFGPGTRLTVL.